These 22 T cell receptor beta chains originate from one sample sequenced in a study of shared clonotypes between healthy human individuals. Assay: immunoSEQ multiplex PCR; the TCRdb copy retains only in-frame clones and omits some. Of more than 2,000,000 clones in the sample, approximately 94% are singletons; the top ten hold 0.11% to 0.15%. The sample taken for sequencing was naive CD4+ T cells sorted from blood. Regarding subset: CD45RA+ positively selected. Receptors originate from a man in his late teens or twenties in good health.

This chain uses TRBV11-2 with TRBJ1-1, with D perhaps matching TRBD1 (5 bases). Germline-derived CDR1 and CDR2 are SGHAT and FQNNGV. CDR3 length equals 14 residues. Trimming removed 3 bases from V and 0 bases from J, with 8 bases in between. The CDR3 sequence: CASSFIQVNTEAFF. CDR3 coding DNA: TGTGCCAGCAGCTTTATACAGGTGAACACTGAAGCTTTCTTT.

The sample holds a few counts of this clone. The rearrangement uses TRBV5-1 and TRBJ2-2; 8 nucleotides align to TRBD1. Trimming at V came to 0 bases and at J to 3 bases, leaving 1 base not matched to a gene. This CDR3 spans 15 amino acids. CDR1 and CDR2 from the germline V gene are SGHRS and YFSETQ. For the CDR3, the DNA is TGCGCCAGCAGCTTGGTGGACAGGGACACCGGGGAGCTGTTTTTT. Translating it yields CASSLVDRDTGELFF.

Regarding this clone: Other DNA sequences from this sample encode an identical CDR3 as well. The rearrangement uses TRBV6-6 and TRBJ2-3; D remains unclear. With 8 bases removed from V and 2 bases from J, the gap between germline ends came to 5 bases. Germline V CDR1 and CDR2: MNHNY, SVGAGI (reference sequence). The CDR3 extends over 11 amino acids. The CDR3 DNA follows: TGTGCCAGCCGACTCACAGATACGCAGTATTTT. Its translation is CASRLTDTQYF.

V is TRBV18 and J is TRBJ1-6; 7 bases are a match to TRBD1. Trimming cost V 3 bases and J 7 bases; bases outside gene matches: 9. The germline V gene has CDR1 KGHSH and CDR2 LQKENI. This CDR3 is 16 amino acids long. CDR3 sequence: CASSPSIGTENSPLHF. CDR3 nucleotides: TGTGCCAGCTCACCTTCTATCGGGACAGAAAATTCACCCCTCCACTTT.

This sequence joins TRBV6-5 and TRBJ1-1; TRBD1 matches 7 bases. The V segment lost 4 bases and the J segment 5 bases; nucleotides outside the gene matches: 7. This CDR3 comprises 14 residues. CDR1 MNHEY and CDR2 SVGAGI come from the germline V gene. CDR3 sequence: CASSSLTGMTEAFF. The DNA of the CDR3 is TGTGCCAGCAGTTCTCTGACAGGGATGACTGAAGCTTTCTTT.

In its sample, this clone was seen once. The chain has TRBV13 and TRBJ1-1; D possibly corresponds to TRBD1 (5 bases). Germline V gives CDR1 PRHDT, CDR2 FYEKMQ (reference sequence). V lost 2 bases and J lost 1, with 11 bases in between. The CDR3 covers 15 residues. For the CDR3, the DNA is TGTGCCAGCAGCTTATCAGGAAGGGGGAACACTGAAGCTTTCTTT. This translates into CASSLSGRGNTEAFF. The entire variable domain, with the rest obtained from reference TRBV13 and TRBJ1-1, is as follows: AAGVIQSPRHLIKEKRETATLKCYPIPRHDTVYWYQQGPGQDPQFLISFYEKMQSDKGSIPDRFSAQQFSDYHSELNMSSLELGDSALYFCASSLSGRGNTEAFFGQGTRLTVV.

This chain uses TRBV7-8 with TRBJ2-2; 9 bases are a match to TRBD2. CDR1 SGHVS and CDR2 FQNEAQ come from the germline V gene. The CDR3 runs 15 residues. The junction had 7 bases not matched to a gene; V was cut back by 5 bases and J by 6 bases. The DNA for the CDR3 is TGTGCCAGCAGCCCCCGCGCGGGAGGGGCCGGGGAGCTGTTTTTT. Translation: CASSPRAGGAGELFF. Combining the CDR3 with reference TRBV7-8 and TRBJ2-2 gives the whole variable domain GAGVSQSPRYKVAKRGQDVALRCDPISGHVSLFWYQQALGQGPEFLTYFQNEAQLDKSGLPSDRFFAERPEGSVSTLKIQRTQQEDSAVYLCASSPRAGGAGELFFGEGSRLTVL.

The CDR3 loop is CASSYTGRRLFF. The CDR3 DNA reads TGTGCCAGCAGTTACACGGGCCGCCGGCTGTTTTTT. The chain combines TRBV6-5 with TRBJ1-4; D unresolved. The germline V and J ends were trimmed by 2 bases and 14 bases, with 12 bases remaining between them. CDR3 length: 12 residues. Germline assignment: CDR1 MNHEY and CDR2 SVGAGI.

The CDR3, as DNA: TGCGCCAGCAGTGAGTCGGTGACTAGCGGGGGGGCCACAGATACGCAGTATTTT. It encodes CASSESVTSGGATDTQYF. The V and J genes are TRBV10-1 and TRBJ2-3; 14 bases fit TRBD2. This CDR3 spans 18 amino acids. The V gene's germline CDR1 is WNHNN and CDR2 SYGVQD (reference sequence). V shed 0 bases and J 2 bases; nucleotides not matched to a gene: 4.

The chain links TRBV7-2 to TRBJ2-7; TRBD1 might be the D (5 bases). Germline loops: CDR1 SGHTA, CDR2 FQGNSA. The CDR3 is 15 amino acids. The V and J ends lost 5 bases and 3 bases respectively, with 17 bases between them. The CDR3 DNA follows: TGTGCCAGCAGCGAAAACGGGCAGGGTAGCTACGAGCAGTACTTC. Encoded protein: CASSENGQGSYEQYF.

The J gene is TRBJ2-7, the V gene TRBV6-5; no clear D. V dropped 6 bases and J dropped 5 bases, with 14 bases sitting between them. This CDR3 is 13 amino acids long. Germline assignment: CDR1 MNHEY and CDR2 SVGAGI. As DNA, the CDR3 is TGTGCCAGCAGGTTCCTCATAGGGCACGAGCAGTACTTC. Translated, it gives CASRFLIGHEQYF.

V and J are TRBV6-4 and TRBJ2-3; D call uncertain. This CDR3 comprises 15 residues. Germline values: CDR1 MRHNA, CDR2 SNTAGT. V dropped 2 bases and J dropped 2 bases, with 11 bases sitting between them. DNA of the CDR3: TGTGCCAGCAGTGACGGGTTTGCCAACACAGATACGCAGTATTTT. Translated, it gives CASSDGFANTDTQYF.

CDR3 sequence (DNA): TGTGCCAGCAGCCCTCTAGGAAAAGAGACCCAGTACTTC. Amino acid sequence: CASSPLGKETQYF. This chain links TRBV7-9 with TRBJ2-5; D gene uncertain. Per germline, CDR1 SEHNR and CDR2 FQNEAQ (reference sequence). This CDR3 is 13 amino acids long. Trimming took off 5 bases at V and 3 bases at J, with 10 bases between the two ends. Full variable domain (missing parts from reference TRBV7-9 and TRBJ2-5): DTGVSQNPRHKITKRGQNVTFRCDPISEHNRLYWYRQTLGQGPEFLTYFQNEAQLEKSRLLSDRFSAERPKGSFSTLEIQRTEQGDSAMYLCASSPLGKETQYFGPGTRLLVL.

The chain employs TRBV30 and TRBJ1-2; a possible D gene is TRBD1 (5 bases). The length of the CDR3 is 11 residues. V was pared by 2 bases and J by 11 bases, with 12 bases between. CDR1 is GTSNPN and CDR2 is SVGIG in the germline V gene (reference sequence). CDR3 region: CAWSTGGRYTF. The CDR3 nucleotides read TGTGCCTGGAGTACGGGGGGAAGGTACACCTTC.

The gene calls are TRBV5-5 and TRBJ1-3; D is unclear. Germline CDR1 is SGHKS and CDR2 is YYEKEE (reference sequence). V lost 1 base and J lost 0, with 5 bases in between. This CDR3 is 14 amino acids long. The CDR3 DNA follows: TGTGCCAGCAGCTTGCAGAGCTCTGGAAACACCATATATTTT. Residues: CASSLQSSGNTIYF. Full variable domain (missing parts from reference TRBV5-5 and TRBJ1-3): DAGVTQSPTHLIKTRGQQVTLRCSPISGHKSVSWYQQVLGQGPQFIFQYYEKEERGRGNFPDRFSARQFPNYSSELNVNALLLGDSALYLCASSLQSSGNTIYFGEGSWLTVV.

This chain links TRBV19 with TRBJ2-5; weak D call: TRBD2 (6 bases). Trimming removed 8 bases at V and 5 bases at J, with 18 bases between. The CDR3 sequence is 14 residues long. Germline CDR1 reads LNHDA; CDR2 reads SQIVND (reference sequence). CDR3 DNA: TGTGCCAGTGCCGAACTAAAGAGCGGGGAGACCCAGTACTTC. Encoded protein: CASAELKSGETQYF.

The J gene is TRBJ1-5, the V gene TRBV30, with no clear D. Deletions cut 1 base from V and 5 bases from J, with 9 bases between. The CDR3 loop spans 13 amino acids. Looked up from germline, CDR1 is GTSNPN and CDR2 is SVGIG (reference sequence). The DNA for the CDR3 is TGTGCCTGGAGTGGGGGTCAAGATCAGCCCCAGCATTTT. Protein sequence: CAWSGGQDQPQHF. Full variable domain (missing parts from reference TRBV30 and TRBJ1-5): SQTIHQWPATLVQPVGSPLSLECTVEGTSNPNLYWYRQAAGRGLQLLFYSVGIGQISSEVPQNLSASRPQDRQFILSSKKLLLSDSGFYLCAWSGGQDQPQHFGDGTRLSIL.

The chain is built from TRBV28 and TRBJ1-5; 7 bases match TRBD1. The ends lost 3 bases at V and 9 bases at J; junction bases unmatched: 14. CDR3 length equals 16 residues. The germline V gene encodes CDR1 MDHEN and CDR2 SYDVKM. CDR3 protein: CASSLRWAGGSWPQHF. CDR3 bases: TGTGCCAGCAGTTTGAGGTGGGCAGGGGGGAGTTGGCCCCAGCATTTT.

V and J are TRBV25-1 and TRBJ1-2; D is perhaps TRBD1 (5 bases). CDR1 and CDR2 from the germline V gene are MGHDK and SYGVNS. V was cut by 4 bases and J by 4 bases, with 10 bases left in between. The length of the CDR3 is 13 residues. The CDR3 DNA reads TGTGCCAGCAGTGCGGAGGGACCCTATGGCTACACCTTC. Its translation is CASSAEGPYGYTF.

A word on this clone: In the same sample, other DNA sequences code for this CDR3. This CDR3 reads CATSGSNEKLFF. The CDR3 region has the DNA TGTGCCACCTCCGGGAGTAATGAAAAACTGTTTTTT. This chain uses TRBV10-3 with TRBJ1-4; no clear D. The CDR3 is made up of 12 amino acids. V gave up 10 bases and J gave up 4 bases, with 10 bases separating them. The germline V gene encodes CDR1 ENHRY and CDR2 SYGVKD.

The chain has TRBV10-3 and TRBJ2-7; TRBD1 aligns across 8 bases. V shed 4 bases, J shed 5 bases, and the junction held 7 bases outside the gene matches. CDR1 and CDR2 from the germline V gene are ENHRY and SYGVKD. The CDR3 spans 14 residues. CDR3 DNA sequence: TGTGCCATCAGTGGCCCCGACAGGGGAAACGAGCAGTACTTC. This sequence encodes CAISGPDRGNEQYF.

The chain is built from TRBV11-2 and TRBJ2-7; TRBD2 aligns across 8 bases. This CDR3 is 16 amino acids long. Germline lookup yields CDR1 SGHAT and CDR2 FQNNGV. The ends lost 5 bases at V and 3 bases at J; junction bases unmatched: 12. In DNA form, the CDR3 reads TGTGCCAGCAGCCGATTAAGCGGGAGCAACATCTACGAGCAGTACTTC. As protein: CASSRLSGSNIYEQYF. Complete variable domain (other parts from reference TRBV11-2 and TRBJ2-7): EAGVAQSPRYKIIEKRQSVAFWCNPISGHATLYWYQQILGQGPKLLIQFQNNGVVDDSQLPKDRFSAERLKGVDSTLKIQPAKLEDSAVYLCASSRLSGSNIYEQYFGPGTRLTVT.